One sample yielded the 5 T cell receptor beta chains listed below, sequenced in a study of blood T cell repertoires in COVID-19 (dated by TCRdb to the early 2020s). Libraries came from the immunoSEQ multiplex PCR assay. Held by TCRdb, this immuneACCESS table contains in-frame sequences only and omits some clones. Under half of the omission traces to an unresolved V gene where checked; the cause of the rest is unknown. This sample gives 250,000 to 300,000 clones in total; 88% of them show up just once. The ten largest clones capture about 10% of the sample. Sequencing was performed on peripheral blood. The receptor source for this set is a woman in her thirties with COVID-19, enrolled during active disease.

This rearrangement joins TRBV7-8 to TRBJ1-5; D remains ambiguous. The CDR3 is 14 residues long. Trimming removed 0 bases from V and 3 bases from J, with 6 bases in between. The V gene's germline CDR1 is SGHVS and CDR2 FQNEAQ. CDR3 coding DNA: TGTGCCAGCAGCTTAGCTGTCCTCAATCAGCCCCAGCATTTT. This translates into CASSLAVLNQPQHF.

The CDR3 sequence is CASSPRWDRGLTEAFF. For the CDR3, the DNA is TGTGCCAGCAGCCCACGGTGGGACAGGGGCTTGACTGAAGCTTTCTTT. The V and J genes are TRBV7-8 and TRBJ1-1; 10 bases match TRBD1. With V trimmed by 5 bases and J by 5 bases, 11 bases remained unmatched. The CDR3 is 16 amino acids. The germline V gene encodes CDR1 SGHVS and CDR2 FQNEAQ.

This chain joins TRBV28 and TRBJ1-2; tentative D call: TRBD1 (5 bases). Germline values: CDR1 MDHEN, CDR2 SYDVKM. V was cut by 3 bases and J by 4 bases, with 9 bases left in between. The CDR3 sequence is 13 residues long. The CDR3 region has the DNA TGTGCCAGCAGTTTGCCAGGGCTCTATGGCTACACCTTC. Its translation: CASSLPGLYGYTF.

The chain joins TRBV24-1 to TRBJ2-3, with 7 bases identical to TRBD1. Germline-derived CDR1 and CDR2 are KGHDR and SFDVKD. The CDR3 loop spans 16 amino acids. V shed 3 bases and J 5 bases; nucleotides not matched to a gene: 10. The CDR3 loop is CATSDPGRGGRDTQYF. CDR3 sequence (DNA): TGTGCCACCAGTGATCCCGGACGAGGGGGCAGAGATACGCAGTATTTT.

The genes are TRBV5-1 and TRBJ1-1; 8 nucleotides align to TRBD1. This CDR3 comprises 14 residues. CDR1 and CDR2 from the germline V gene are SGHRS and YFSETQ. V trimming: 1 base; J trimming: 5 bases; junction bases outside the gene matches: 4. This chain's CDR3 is CASSLPDRETEAFF. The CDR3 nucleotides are TGCGCCAGCAGCTTGCCGGACAGGGAGACTGAAGCTTTCTTT.